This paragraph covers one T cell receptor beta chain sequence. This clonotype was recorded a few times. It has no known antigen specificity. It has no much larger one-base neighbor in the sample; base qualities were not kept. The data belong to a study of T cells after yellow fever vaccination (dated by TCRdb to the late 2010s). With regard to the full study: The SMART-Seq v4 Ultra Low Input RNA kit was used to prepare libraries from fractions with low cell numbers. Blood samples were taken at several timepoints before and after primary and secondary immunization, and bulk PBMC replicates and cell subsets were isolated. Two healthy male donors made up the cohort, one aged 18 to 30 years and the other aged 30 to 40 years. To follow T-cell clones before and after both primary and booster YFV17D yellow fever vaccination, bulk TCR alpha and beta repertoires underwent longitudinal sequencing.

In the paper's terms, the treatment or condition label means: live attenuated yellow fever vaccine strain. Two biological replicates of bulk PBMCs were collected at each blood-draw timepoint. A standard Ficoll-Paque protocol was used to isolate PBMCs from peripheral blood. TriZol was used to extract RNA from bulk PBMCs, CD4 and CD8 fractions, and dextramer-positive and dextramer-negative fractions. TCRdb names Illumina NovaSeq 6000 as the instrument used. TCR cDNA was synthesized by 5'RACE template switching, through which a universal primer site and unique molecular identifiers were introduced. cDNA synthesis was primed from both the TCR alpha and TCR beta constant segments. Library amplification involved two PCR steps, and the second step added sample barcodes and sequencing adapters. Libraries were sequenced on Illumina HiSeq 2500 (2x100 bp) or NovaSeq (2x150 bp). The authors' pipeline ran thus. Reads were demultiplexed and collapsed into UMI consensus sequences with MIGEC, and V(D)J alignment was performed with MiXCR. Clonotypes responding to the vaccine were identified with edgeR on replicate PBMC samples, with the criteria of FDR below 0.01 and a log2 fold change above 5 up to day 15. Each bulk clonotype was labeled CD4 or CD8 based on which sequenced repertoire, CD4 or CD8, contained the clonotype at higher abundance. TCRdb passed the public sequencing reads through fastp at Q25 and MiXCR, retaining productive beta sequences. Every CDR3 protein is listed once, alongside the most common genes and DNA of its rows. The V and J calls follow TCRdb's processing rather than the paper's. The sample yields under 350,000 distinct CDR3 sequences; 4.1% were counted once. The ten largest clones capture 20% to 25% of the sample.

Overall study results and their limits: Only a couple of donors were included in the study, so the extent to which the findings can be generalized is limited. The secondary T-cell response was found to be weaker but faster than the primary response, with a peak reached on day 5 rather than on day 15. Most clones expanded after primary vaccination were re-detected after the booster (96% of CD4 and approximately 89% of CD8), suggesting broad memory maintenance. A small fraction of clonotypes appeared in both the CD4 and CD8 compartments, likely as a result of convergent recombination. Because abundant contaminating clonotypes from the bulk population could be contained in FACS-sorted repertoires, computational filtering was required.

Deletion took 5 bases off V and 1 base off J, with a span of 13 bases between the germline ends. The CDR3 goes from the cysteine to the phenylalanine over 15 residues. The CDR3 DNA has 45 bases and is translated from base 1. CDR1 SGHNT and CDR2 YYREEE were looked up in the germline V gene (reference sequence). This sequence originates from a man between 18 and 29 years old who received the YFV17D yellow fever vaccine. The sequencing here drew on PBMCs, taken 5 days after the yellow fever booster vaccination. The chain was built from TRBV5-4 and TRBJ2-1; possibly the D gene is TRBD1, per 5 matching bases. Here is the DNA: TGTGCCAGCAGGACCGCAGGGTGGTCCTACAATGAGCAGTTCTTC. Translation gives CASRTAGWSYNEQFF.